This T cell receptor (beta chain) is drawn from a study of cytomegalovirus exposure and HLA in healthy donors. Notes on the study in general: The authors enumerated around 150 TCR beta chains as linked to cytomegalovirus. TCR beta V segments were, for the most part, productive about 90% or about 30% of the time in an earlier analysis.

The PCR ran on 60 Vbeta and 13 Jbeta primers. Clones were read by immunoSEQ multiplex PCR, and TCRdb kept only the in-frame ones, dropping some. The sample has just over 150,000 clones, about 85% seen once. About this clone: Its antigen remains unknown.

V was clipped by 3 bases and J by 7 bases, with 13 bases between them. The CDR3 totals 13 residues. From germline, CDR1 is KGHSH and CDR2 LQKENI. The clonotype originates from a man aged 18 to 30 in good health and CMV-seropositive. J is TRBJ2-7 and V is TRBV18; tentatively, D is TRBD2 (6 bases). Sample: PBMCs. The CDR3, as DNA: TGTGCCAGCTCACCGATCGACGCGGGGGAGCAGTACTTC. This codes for CASSPIDAGEQYF.